This record looks at one T cell receptor beta chain sequence and its context. Using immunoSEQ multiplex PCR, the repertoire was profiled, and TCRdb retains in-frame clones only, with some absent. The sample lists a few hundred thousand clones; 88% were seen once. The data were obtained in a study of blood T cell repertoires in COVID-19. Across the study: Specimens from acute and convalescent COVID-19 originated in the United States, Italy and Spain.

Germline CDR1 reads LNHDA; CDR2 reads SQIVND (reference sequence). After removal of 4 bases from V and 5 bases from J, the junction contained 15 bases not matched to a gene. There are 18 residues in the CDR3. The sequenced sample consisted of peripheral blood. The genes are TRBV19 and TRBJ2-2, with 8 nucleotides matching TRBD2. The receptor was isolated from a woman aged 50 to 65 with active or convalescent COVID-19. Here the CDR3 DNA reads TGTGCCAGTAGTAGATATCGTCGGGGGGGCAGGTATACCGGGGAGCTGTTTTTT. Protein: CASSRYRRGGRYTGELFF.